The clone carrying this T cell receptor beta chain was detected ten times or more. The V and J ends lost 0 bases and 3 bases, in that order; junction bases with no gene match: 8. The germline V gene has CDR1 SQVTM and CDR2 ANQGSEA. There are 16 residues in the CDR3. This record comes from a study of molecular identifiers for immune sequencing clone quantification. Each CDR3 protein is one row after TCRdb ran MiXCR on the PCR reads. The repertoire holds 400,000 to 600,000 distinct CDR3 sequences, with over 20% as singletons. This chain links TRBV29-1 with TRBJ2-5, with 9 bases identical to TRBD1. The receptor comes from a human donor in good health. Some libraries in this study had Jurkat cell RNA spiked in. Sequences were obtained from naive CD8+ T cells from blood, with Jurkat cell RNA spiked in. Indicated subset: FACS-sorted CD8+CD4-CCR7+CD45RA+ naive T cells. The CDR3 nucleotides read TGCAGCGTTGAAGATCTTAGGGGACAGGGAAAAGAGACCCAGTACTTC. This encodes CSVEDLRGQGKETQYF.